This T cell receptor beta chain was documented in a study of blood T cell repertoires in COVID-19. For the study at large: Sites in the United States, Italy and Spain provided acute and convalescent COVID-19 samples.

Libraries were prepared by immunoSEQ multiplex PCR; TCRdb keeps only in-frame clonotypes and omits some of them. In the table there are 150,000 to 200,000 clones, under 95% of which are singletons. CDR1 and CDR2 (germline): MRHNA, SNTAGT. The CDR3 runs to 16 residues. With V trimmed by 6 bases and J by 11 bases, 18 bases remained unmatched. Sequenced input: peripheral blood. The sequence came from a man in his sixties with active or convalescent COVID-19. V gene TRBV6-4 combines with J gene TRBJ1-4, with 7 bases identical to TRBD1. The DNA for the CDR3 is TGTGCCAGCAGACCTTATGCAGGGGGAGGAAGTGAGAAACTGTTTTTT. It codes for CASRPYAGGGSEKLFF.